This T cell receptor (beta chain) was sequenced in a study of blood T cell repertoires in COVID-19. Study-wide context: Material from acute and convalescent COVID-19 was sourced from the United States, Italy and Spain. In each case, the material was cDNA or gDNA derived from T cells, B-cell-depleted T cells, or PBMCs.

CDR3 length: 16 amino acids. The V gene lost 3 bases and the J gene lost 2 bases, with 17 bases spanning the gap. From germline, CDR1 is SGHDN and CDR2 FVKESK. In the original analysis: Reference gene primer amplification in the assay estimated nucleated cell counts. Measured with immunoSEQ multiplex PCR; TCRdb has only the in-frame clones, and not every one. V, J and clone size were drawn from that table, and D and trimming were deduced from the DNA. This table has under 85,000 clones, 84% appearing once. The source of this sequence is a man aged 45-65 years with acute or convalescent COVID-19. The V gene is TRBV14, the J gene TRBJ2-7; the D gene is possibly TRBD1 (5 bases). Material for sequencing was peripheral blood. CDR3 sequence: CASSQGRGFRTYEQYF. For the CDR3, the DNA is TGTGCCAGCAGCCAGGGTAGGGGTTTCCGAACCTACGAGCAGTACTTC.